The T cell receptor (beta chain) described here comes from a study of T cells after yellow fever vaccination. MiXCR, applied by TCRdb to the 5' RACE reads, yields one record per CDR3 protein. The repertoire holds 300,000 to 400,000 distinct CDR3 sequences, 8.7% seen once, with roughly 18% in the top ten. There are a few counts of this clonotype. The antigen is not known. Study-level findings and limits: A faster peak, day 5 versus 15, was reached by the weaker secondary response.

The receptor comes from a man between 18 and 29 years old who received the YFV17D yellow fever vaccine. The sample here was PBMCs, taken on the day of the first yellow fever vaccination.

The CDR3 is CASSPGTNQPQHF. The DNA for the CDR3 is TGTGCCAGCAGTCCCGGGACAAATCAGCCCCAGCATTTT. This chain uses TRBV6-6 with TRBJ1-5; tentatively, D is TRBD1 (6 bases). The CDR3 has 13 residues. V lost 5 bases, J lost 4 bases, and 9 bases lay in between. Per the germline V gene, CDR1 is MNHNY and CDR2 is SVGAGI (reference sequence).